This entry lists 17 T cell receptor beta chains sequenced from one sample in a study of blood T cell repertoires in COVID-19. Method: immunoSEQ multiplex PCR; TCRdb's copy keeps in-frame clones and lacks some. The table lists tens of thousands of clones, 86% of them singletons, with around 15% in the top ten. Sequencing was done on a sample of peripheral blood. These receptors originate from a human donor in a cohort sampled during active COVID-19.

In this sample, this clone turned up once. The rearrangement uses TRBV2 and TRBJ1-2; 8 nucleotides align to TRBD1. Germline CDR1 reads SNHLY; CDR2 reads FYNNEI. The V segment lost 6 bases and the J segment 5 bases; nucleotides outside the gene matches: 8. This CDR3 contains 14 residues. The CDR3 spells CASRGDHRGYGYTF. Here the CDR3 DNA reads TGTGCCAGCAGGGGGGACCACAGGGGGTATGGCTACACCTTC.

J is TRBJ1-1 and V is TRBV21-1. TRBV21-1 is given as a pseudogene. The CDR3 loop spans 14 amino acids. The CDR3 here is CASSLERPGTEAFF. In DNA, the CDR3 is TGTGCCAGCAGCCTGGAGCGGCCGGGCACTGAAGCTTTCTTT.

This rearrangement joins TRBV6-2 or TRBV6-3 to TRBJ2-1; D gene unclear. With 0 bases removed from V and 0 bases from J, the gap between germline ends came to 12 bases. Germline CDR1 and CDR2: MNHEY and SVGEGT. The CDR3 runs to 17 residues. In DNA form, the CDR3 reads TGTGCCAGCAGTTACTCGATCGAGGAGTACTCCTACAATGAGCAGTTCTTC. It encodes CASSYSIEEYSYNEQFF.

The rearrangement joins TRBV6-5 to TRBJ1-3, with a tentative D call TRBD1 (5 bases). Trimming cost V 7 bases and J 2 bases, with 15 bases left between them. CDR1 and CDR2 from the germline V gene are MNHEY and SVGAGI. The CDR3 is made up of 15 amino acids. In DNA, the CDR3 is TGTGCCAGCACCCGTGGGGGGGGAACTGGAAACACCATATATTTT. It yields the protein CASTRGGGTGNTIYF.

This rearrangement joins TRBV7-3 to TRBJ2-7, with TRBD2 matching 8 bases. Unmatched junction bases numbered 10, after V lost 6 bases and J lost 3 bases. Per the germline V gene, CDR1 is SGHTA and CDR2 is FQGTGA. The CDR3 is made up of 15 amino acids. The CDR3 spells CASSQAPGGGYEQYF. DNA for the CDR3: TGTGCCAGCAGTCAAGCGCCGGGAGGGGGCTACGAGCAGTACTTC.

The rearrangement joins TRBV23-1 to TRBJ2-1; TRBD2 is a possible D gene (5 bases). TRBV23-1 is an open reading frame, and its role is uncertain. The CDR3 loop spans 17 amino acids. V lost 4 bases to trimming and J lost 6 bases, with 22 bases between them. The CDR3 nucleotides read TGCGCCAGCAGTCGATCGATCGGACTGAAGAAACCCAATGAGCAGTTCTTC. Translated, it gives CASSRSIGLKKPNEQFF.

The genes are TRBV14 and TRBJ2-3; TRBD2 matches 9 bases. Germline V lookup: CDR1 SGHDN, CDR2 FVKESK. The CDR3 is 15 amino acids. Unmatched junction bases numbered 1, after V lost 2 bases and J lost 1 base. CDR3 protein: CASSQRTSGTDTQYF. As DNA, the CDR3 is TGTGCCAGCAGCCAAAGGACTAGCGGCACAGATACGCAGTATTTT.

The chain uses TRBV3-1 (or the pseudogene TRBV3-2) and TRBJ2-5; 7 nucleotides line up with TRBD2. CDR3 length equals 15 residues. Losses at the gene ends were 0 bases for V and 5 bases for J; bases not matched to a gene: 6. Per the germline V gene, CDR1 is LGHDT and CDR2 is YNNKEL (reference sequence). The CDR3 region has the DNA TGTGCCAGCAGCCAAGATCTCTGGGGGGGGGAGACCCAGTACTTC. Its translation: CASSQDLWGGETQYF.

The CDR3 protein is CASSEDRDRGYTF. The CDR3 coding sequence is TGCGCCAGCAGCGAGGACAGGGACCGTGGCTACACCTTC. The chain combines TRBV10-1 with TRBJ1-2, with 8 bases identical to TRBD1. The CDR3 covers 13 residues. V shed 6 bases, J shed 7 bases, and the junction held 7 bases outside the gene matches. In germline, CDR1 is WNHNN, CDR2 SYGVQD (reference sequence).

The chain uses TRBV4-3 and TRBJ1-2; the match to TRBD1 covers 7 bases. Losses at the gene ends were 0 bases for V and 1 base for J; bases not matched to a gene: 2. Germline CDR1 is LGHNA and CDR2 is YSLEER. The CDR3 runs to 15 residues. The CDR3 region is CASSQDQGGNYGYTF. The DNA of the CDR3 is TGCGCCAGCAGCCAAGACCAGGGGGGTAACTATGGCTACACCTTC.

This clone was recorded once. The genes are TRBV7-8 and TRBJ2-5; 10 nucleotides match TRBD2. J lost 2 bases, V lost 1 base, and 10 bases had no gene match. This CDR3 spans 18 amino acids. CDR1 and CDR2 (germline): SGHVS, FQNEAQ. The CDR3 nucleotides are TGTGCCAGCAGCTTAGTAGCGGGGGGCCGACTATTACAAGAGACCCAGTACTTC. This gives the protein CASSLVAGGRLLQETQYF.

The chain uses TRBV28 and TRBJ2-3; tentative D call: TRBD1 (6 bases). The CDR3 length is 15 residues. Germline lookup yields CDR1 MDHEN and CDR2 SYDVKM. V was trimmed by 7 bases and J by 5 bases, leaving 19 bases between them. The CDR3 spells CASTGASDSGDTQYF. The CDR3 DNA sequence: TGTGCCAGCACTGGGGCGTCGGACAGTGGAGATACGCAGTATTTT.

The CDR3: CASSLVVGAEETQYF. CDR3 DNA sequence: TGCGCCAGCAGCTTGGTCGTGGGGGCCGAAGAGACCCAGTACTTC. V is TRBV5-1 and J is TRBJ2-5, with D maybe TRBD1 (6 bases). The CDR3 is 15 amino acids. Deletions cut 0 bases from V and 3 bases from J, with 12 bases between. CDR1 is SGHRS, CDR2 YFSETQ, per germline.

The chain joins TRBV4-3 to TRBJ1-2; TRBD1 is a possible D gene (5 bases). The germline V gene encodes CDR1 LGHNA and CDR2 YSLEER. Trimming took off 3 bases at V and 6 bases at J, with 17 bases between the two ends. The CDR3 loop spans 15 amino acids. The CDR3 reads CASSQRRGYDDGYTF. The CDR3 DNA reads TGCGCCAGCAGCCAGCGTCGGGGGTATGACGATGGCTACACCTTC.

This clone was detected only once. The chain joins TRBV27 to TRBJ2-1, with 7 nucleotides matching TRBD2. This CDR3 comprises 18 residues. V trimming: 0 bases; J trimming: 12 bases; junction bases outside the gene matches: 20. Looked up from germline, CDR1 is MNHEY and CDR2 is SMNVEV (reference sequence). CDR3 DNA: TGTGCCAGCAGTTTATCGTATTCGGTCAGGCTAGCGGAAAAGGGGCAGTTCTTC. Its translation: CASSLSYSVRLAEKGQFF.

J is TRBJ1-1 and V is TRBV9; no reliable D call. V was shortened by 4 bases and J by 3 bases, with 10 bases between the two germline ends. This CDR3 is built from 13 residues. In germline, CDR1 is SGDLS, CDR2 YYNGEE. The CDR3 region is CASSRTSYTEAFF. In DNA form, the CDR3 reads TGTGCCAGCAGCCGAACATCTTACACTGAAGCTTTCTTT.

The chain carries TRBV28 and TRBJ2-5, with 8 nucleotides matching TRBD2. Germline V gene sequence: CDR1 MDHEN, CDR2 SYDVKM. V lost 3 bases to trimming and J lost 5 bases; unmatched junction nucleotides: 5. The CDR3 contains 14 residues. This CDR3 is CASSFPSGSETQYF. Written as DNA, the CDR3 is TGTGCCAGCAGTTTCCCCAGCGGGAGTGAGACCCAGTACTTC.